This T cell receptor (beta chain) was identified during a study of shared clonotypes between healthy human individuals. Note on this clone: A much larger clone differs by one base, so this may be a read error. The same CDR3 is also encoded by other DNA sequences in this sample.

Deep was the level at which the assay was run. Assay used: immunoSEQ multiplex PCR; TCRdb lists only in-frame clones, some missing. The sample holds about 1.1 million clones, approximately 75% seen once. Germline lookup yields CDR1 ENHRY and CDR2 SYGVKD. CDR3 size: 12 residues. This TCR was recovered from a man in his late teens or twenties in good health. Some clones in this sample may be carry-over from other donors' samples. The chain combines TRBV10-3 with TRBJ1-2; D remains ambiguous. Sequenced sample: memory CD4+ T cells from PBMCs. The subset: CD45RA-negative fraction. The CDR3 loop is CAISESLSGYTF. CDR3 bases: TGTGCCATCAGTGAGTCTCTCTCAGGCTACACGTTC.